This T cell receptor (beta chain) originates from a study of T cell responses to AZD1222 COVID-19 vaccine. For this clone: Antigen: not known.

Study-wide results and limits: Among those given AZD1222, only six were seropositive at baseline.

CDR3 length equals 15 residues. The J segment lost 5 bases and the V segment lost 4 bases, leaving 10 bases of the junction unmatched. The germline gives CDR1 LGHDT, CDR2 YNNKEL (reference sequence). Some clones are missing from TCRdb's copy, which holds only in-frame ones; the method was immunoSEQ multiplex PCR. The sample records roughly 200,000 clones, 93% being singletons. This clonotype was sampled from an adult in good health. This sample comprised peripheral blood, obtained on day 0 of MenACWY control vaccination. The chain couples TRBV3-1 (or the pseudogene TRBV3-2) to TRBJ2-5, with 7 positions matching TRBD2. CDR3 loop: CASSPRGRDGETQYF. The DNA of the CDR3 is TGTGCCAGCAGCCCCCGGGGGAGGGACGGGGAGACCCAGTACTTC.